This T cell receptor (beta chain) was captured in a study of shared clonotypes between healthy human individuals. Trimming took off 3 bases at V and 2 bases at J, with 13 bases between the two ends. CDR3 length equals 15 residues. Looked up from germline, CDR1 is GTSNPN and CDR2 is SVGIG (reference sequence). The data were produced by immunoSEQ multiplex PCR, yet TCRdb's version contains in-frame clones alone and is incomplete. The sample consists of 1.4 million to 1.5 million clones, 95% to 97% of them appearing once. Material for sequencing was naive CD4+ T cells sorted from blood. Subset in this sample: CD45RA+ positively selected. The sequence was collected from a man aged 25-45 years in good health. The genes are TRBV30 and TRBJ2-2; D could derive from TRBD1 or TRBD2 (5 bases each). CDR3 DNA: TGTGCCTGGAGCCCGGGGCTTTCAAACACCGGGGAGCTGTTTTTT. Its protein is CAWSPGLSNTGELFF.